These 13 T cell receptor beta chains were sequenced from one sample in a study of T cell responses to AZD1222 COVID-19 vaccine. The repertoire was sequenced with immunoSEQ multiplex PCR; TCRdb's copy has only in-frame clones and lacks some. The sample carries about 200,000 clones, more than 85% recorded once. The sample consisted of peripheral blood, taken on day 0 of MenACWY control vaccination. Receptor source: an adult in good health.

This chain links TRBV5-1 with TRBJ2-3, with D hard to call. Germline values: CDR1 SGHRS, CDR2 YFSETQ. This CDR3 region has 16 residues. V lost 2 bases and J 1 base, leaving 14 bases between the germline ends. The CDR3 sequence: CASSFRLPSGTDTQYF. CDR3 in DNA: TGCGCCAGCAGCTTTAGACTCCCGTCGGGCACAGATACGCAGTATTTT.

This chain links TRBV27 with TRBJ2-7, with 9 bases aligning to TRBD1. The CDR3 spans 11 residues. V lost 9 bases, J lost 10 bases, and 7 bases stayed unmatched. Germline V gene sequence: CDR1 MNHEY, CDR2 SMNVEV (reference sequence). Here the CDR3 DNA reads TGTGCCAGAGAGACAGGGGGAAACCAGTACTTC. It yields the protein CARETGGNQYF.

This clone has only a few counts. The rearrangement links TRBV27 to TRBJ1-1, with D possibly TRBD1 on 6 matching bases. The CDR3 is 16 amino acids. Trimming left V 6 bases short and J 6 bases short, with 23 bases between. The V gene's germline CDR1 is MNHEY and CDR2 SMNVEV (reference sequence). This CDR3 is CASRDGGHIGGSEAFF. The CDR3 DNA reads as TGTGCCAGCAGAGACGGGGGACACATAGGGGGGTCTGAAGCTTTCTTT.

In the case of this clone: The same CDR3 also results from other DNA sequences found in this sample. The chain links TRBV12-3 or TRBV12-4 to TRBJ1-1; no definite D call. Trimming pared 5 bases from V and 1 base from J, leaving 2 bases between. The CDR3 covers 11 residues. CDR3 protein: CASSRNTEAFF. The CDR3 bases are TGTGCCAGCAGTCGGAACACTGAAGCTTTCTTT.

This clone came up once. The rearrangement links TRBV19 to TRBJ1-1; 7 bases line up with TRBD1. The CDR3 length is 15 residues. The germline gives CDR1 LNHDA, CDR2 SQIVND (reference sequence). The ends lost 5 bases at V and 2 bases at J; junction bases unmatched: 8. For the CDR3, the DNA is TGTGCCAGTAGTCTTTCCGGGACAGTAAACACTGAAGCTTTCTTT. Its protein product is CASSLSGTVNTEAFF.

The rearrangement joins TRBV27 to TRBJ1-5; D is unresolved. Germline CDR1 is MNHEY and CDR2 is SMNVEV (reference sequence). The germline V and J ends were trimmed by 6 bases and 4 bases, with 16 bases remaining between them. This CDR3 spans 15 amino acids. This CDR3 reads CASRPRATSNQPQHF. The CDR3 coding sequence is TGTGCCAGCAGACCCCGGGCGACCTCTAATCAGCCCCAGCATTTT.

V usage is TRBV6-2 or TRBV6-3 and J usage is TRBJ2-1, with a possible D match to TRBD1 (6 bases). Germline CDR1 reads MNHEY; CDR2 reads SVGEGT. Trimming stripped 4 bases from V and 5 bases from J, with 9 bases between. This CDR3 has 13 amino acids. CDR3 sequence: CASSWGLDNEQFF. Here the CDR3 DNA reads TGTGCCAGCAGTTGGGGGCTAGACAATGAGCAGTTCTTC.

The V gene is TRBV27, the J gene TRBJ1-5, with 8 bases matching TRBD1. CDR1 is MNHEY, CDR2 SMNVEV, per germline (reference sequence). The CDR3 is made up of 15 amino acids. V gave up 8 bases and J gave up 0 bases; unmatched junction bases: 6. The chain's CDR3 is CASRGTGYSNQPQHF. The CDR3 DNA reads TGTGCCAGCCGAGGGACAGGCTATAGCAATCAGCCCCAGCATTTT.

This rearrangement joins TRBV6-5 to TRBJ1-2; D might be TRBD1 (5 bases). The length of the CDR3 is 14 residues. Trimming pared 5 bases from V and 1 base from J, leaving 11 bases between. CDR1 and CDR2 (germline): MNHEY, SVGAGI. The CDR3 nucleotides read TGTGCCAGCAGTACAGGTTGGAGTAACTATGGCTACACCTTC. The encoded protein is CASSTGWSNYGYTF.

This clone has only a few counts. V gene TRBV12-3 or TRBV12-4 combines with J gene TRBJ1-2; 7 bases are a match to TRBD1. Trimming took 5 bases from V and 3 from J; bases not matched to a gene: 3. This CDR3 spans 13 amino acids. In DNA form, the CDR3 reads TGTGCCAGCAGTGGACAGGCCCACTATGGCTACACCTTC. This encodes CASSGQAHYGYTF.

This clone was counted a single time. CDR3 region: CASSQVAGGNQPQHF. CDR3 DNA: TGCGCCAGCAGCCAAGTGGCAGGGGGCAATCAGCCCCAGCATTTT. This sequence joins TRBV4-1 and TRBJ1-5, with D perhaps matching TRBD1 (6 bases). Germline V CDR1 and CDR2: MGHRA, YSYEKL. The V end was cut by 1 base, the J end by 2 bases, with 9 bases between. The CDR3 covers 15 residues.

The chain carries TRBV3-1 (or the pseudogene TRBV3-2) and TRBJ1-5, with unresolved D. The CDR3 loop spans 13 amino acids. V shed 0 bases and J shed 7 bases, with 7 bases lying between them. CDR1 is LGHDT, CDR2 YNNKEL, per germline (reference sequence). This CDR3 is CASSQDRIQPQHF. Written as DNA, the CDR3 is TGTGCCAGCAGCCAAGATAGAATCCAGCCCCAGCATTTT.

The chain has TRBV9 and TRBJ1-1; D is uncertain. Germline values: CDR1 SGDLS, CDR2 YYNGEE. The CDR3 has 12 residues. V shed 4 bases and J shed 1 base, with 5 bases lying between them. CDR3 amino acids: CASSKRNTEAFF. For the CDR3, the DNA is TGTGCCAGCAGCAAACGGAACACTGAAGCTTTCTTT.